A single sample is the source of the 6 T cell receptor beta chains below, sequenced in a study of cytomegalovirus exposure and HLA in healthy donors. Primers included in the PCR were 60 Vbeta and 13 Jbeta primers. The data were produced by immunoSEQ multiplex PCR, yet TCRdb's version contains in-frame clones alone and is incomplete. The table includes over 130,000 clones, approximately 91% detected once. The specimen sequenced was PBMCs. The receptors originated from a woman aged 40 to 55 in good health and CMV-seronegative.

The table lists this clone with a count of one. The chain carries TRBV6-5 and TRBJ1-5; no definite D call. The ends were cut back, 6 bases at V and 5 bases at J, with 11 bases in the middle. Germline V gives CDR1 MNHEY, CDR2 SVGAGI. The CDR3 sequence is 13 residues long. Written as DNA, the CDR3 is TGTGCCAGCAGCGTTCTACAGTATCAGCCCCAGCATTTT. Encoded protein: CASSVLQYQPQHF.

This chain joins TRBV6-6 and TRBJ2-7; TRBD1 matches at 9 bases. Germline V gives CDR1 MNHNY, CDR2 SVGAGI (reference sequence). CDR3 length equals 14 residues. J was trimmed by 4 bases and V by 5 bases; bases with no gene match: 6. This CDR3 is CASSDPGTGYEQYF. The CDR3 nucleotides read TGTGCCAGCAGTGACCCCGGGACAGGGTACGAGCAGTACTTC.

This clone is a singleton in its sample. Here the CDR3 DNA reads TGTGCCAGCAGCCTTCAGGGGGACCAGCCCCAGCATTTT. Translated, it gives CASSLQGDQPQHF. The chain employs TRBV7-6 and TRBJ1-5; the match to TRBD1 covers 7 bases. Looked up from germline, CDR1 is SGHVS and CDR2 is FNYEAQ. J gave up 7 bases and V 5 bases, and 5 bases lay outside the gene matches. The CDR3 is 13 amino acids. Full variable domain (missing parts from reference TRBV7-6 and TRBJ1-5): GAGVSQSPRYKVTKRGQDVALRCDPISGHVSLYWYRQALGQGPEFLTYFNYEAQQDKSGLPNDRFSAERPEGSISTLTIQRTEQRDSAMYRCASSLQGDQPQHFGDGTRLSIL.

This sequence joins TRBV11-2 and TRBJ2-7; no clear D gene. Germline CDR1 reads SGHAT; CDR2 reads FQNNGV. The V and J ends lost 4 bases and 3 bases respectively, with 10 bases between them. The CDR3 has 13 residues. CDR3 protein: CASSSQQFYEQYF. CDR3 in DNA: TGTGCCAGCAGCTCACAACAGTTCTACGAGCAGTACTTC.

In this sample, this clone turned up once. The rearrangement links TRBV2 to TRBJ1-1; D is ambiguous. Trimming removed 0 bases from V and 3 bases from J, with 11 bases in between. This CDR3 region has 15 residues. Germline assignment: CDR1 SNHLY and CDR2 FYNNEI. Here the CDR3 DNA reads TGTGCCAGCAGTGAAGCGCACGCAGTCCACACTGAAGCTTTCTTT. Translated, it gives CASSEAHAVHTEAFF.

The chain combines TRBV10-2 with TRBJ2-5; D possibly corresponds to TRBD1 (5 bases). Germline CDR1 WSHSY, CDR2 SAAADI. V was shortened by 0 bases and J by 4 bases, with 9 bases between the two germline ends. This CDR3 is 14 amino acids long. CDR3 region: CASSESTGLETQYF. DNA of the CDR3: TGCGCCAGCAGTGAGTCCACAGGTCTAGAGACCCAGTACTTC.